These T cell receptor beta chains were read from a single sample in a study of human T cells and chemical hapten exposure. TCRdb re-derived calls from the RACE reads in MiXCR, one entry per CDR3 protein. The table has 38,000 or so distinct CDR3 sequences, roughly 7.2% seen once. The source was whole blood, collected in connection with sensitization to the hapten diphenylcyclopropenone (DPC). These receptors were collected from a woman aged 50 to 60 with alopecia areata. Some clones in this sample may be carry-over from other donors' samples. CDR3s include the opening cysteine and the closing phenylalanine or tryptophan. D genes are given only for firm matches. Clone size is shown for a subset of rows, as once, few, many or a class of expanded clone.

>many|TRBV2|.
CASSEEGVSREAFF
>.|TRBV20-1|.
CSASTQGRYTDTQYF
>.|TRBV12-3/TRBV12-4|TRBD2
CASSSLAGEPYEQYF
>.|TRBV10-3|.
CAIRPDSAQETQYF
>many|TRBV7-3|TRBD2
CASSLMSTSGKGNEQFF
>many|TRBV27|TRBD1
CASRTTGGLTEAFF
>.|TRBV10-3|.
CAISESDYGYTF
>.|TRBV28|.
CASSLRSGANVLTF
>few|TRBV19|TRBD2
CASSIETISGRARIHSPCQETQYF
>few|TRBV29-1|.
CSVEDLSGSGELFF
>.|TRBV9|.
CASSVELFSGTEAFF
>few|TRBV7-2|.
CASSLGPMVNNEQFF
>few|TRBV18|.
CASSSNQPQHF
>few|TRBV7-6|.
CASSLSAASGANVLTF
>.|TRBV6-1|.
CASSELGRGDTYEQYF